This passage covers 13 T cell receptor beta chains from one sample sequenced in a study of cytomegalovirus exposure and HLA in healthy donors. The primer mix had 60 Vbeta and 13 Jbeta primers. TCRdb keeps only in-frame clones here, not all; method: immunoSEQ multiplex PCR. The sample contains about 140,000 clones, about 75% of which appear only once. The sequencing input was PBMCs. The source of these receptors is a man aged 35 to 55 in good health and CMV-seronegative.

The chain uses TRBV18 and TRBJ1-2, with D perhaps matching TRBD1 (5 bases). The ends were cut back, 2 bases at V and 4 bases at J, with 11 bases in the middle. Germline values: CDR1 KGHSH, CDR2 LQKENI. This CDR3 spans 14 amino acids. The CDR3 spells CASSPGTEGYGYTF. The CDR3 nucleotides are TGTGCCAGCTCACCAGGGACGGAGGGCTATGGCTACACCTTC. The whole variable domain, remainder taken from reference TRBV18 and TRBJ1-2, is NAGVMQNPRHLVRRRGQEARLRCSPMKGHSHVYWYRQLPEEGLKFMVYLQKENIIDESGMPKERFSAEFPKEGPSILRIQQVVRGDSAAYFCASSPGTEGYGYTFGSGTRLTVV.

This clone was seen a handful of times. The V call is TRBV7-2, the J call TRBJ2-1; weak D call: TRBD1 (5 bases). The CDR3 runs 17 residues. Germline V gives CDR1 SGHTA, CDR2 FQGNSA. V was shortened by 2 bases and J by 7 bases, with 21 bases between the two germline ends. CDR3 amino acids: CASSLMSAQGATNEQFF. CDR3 nucleotide sequence: TGTGCCAGCAGCTTAATGTCTGCGCAGGGCGCTACAAATGAGCAGTTCTTC.

This clone was found once. The rearrangement joins TRBV6-5 to TRBJ1-5; perhaps TRBD1 as D (5 bases). Germline assignment: CDR1 MNHEY and CDR2 SVGAGI. Between the trimmed V and J ends, which lost 8 bases and 0 bases, there was a span of 14 bases. This CDR3 has 15 amino acids. The CDR3, as DNA: TGTGCCAGCGGGCCCGCGACAGTTAGCAATCAGCCCCAGCATTTT. Encoded protein: CASGPATVSNQPQHF.

This chain joins TRBV7-3 and TRBJ1-2, with D perhaps TRBD1 (5 bases). The CDR3 consists of 15 residues. V was trimmed by 5 bases and J by 7 bases, leaving 20 bases between them. Germline assignment: CDR1 SGHTA and CDR2 FQGTGA. The CDR3 bases are TGTGCCAGCAGCCCCGGTACGACAGTGCGGGGTGGCTACACCTTC. It codes for CASSPGTTVRGGYTF.

The V call is TRBV7-2, the J call TRBJ1-1, with D possibly TRBD1 on 5 matching bases. The CDR3 is 15 residues long. V was clipped by 1 base and J by 5 bases, with 14 bases between them. Germline CDR1 and CDR2: SGHTA and FQGNSA. The CDR3 region has the DNA TGTGCCAGCAGCTTAGTCTTCCAGGGAGGAACTGAAGCTTTCTTT. Protein product: CASSLVFQGGTEAFF.

V usage is TRBV10-3 and J usage is TRBJ1-1; the D is unclear. The CDR3 runs to 16 residues. Germline V gene lookup returns CDR1 ENHRY and CDR2 SYGVKD. The V end lost 0 bases, the J end lost 3 bases, and 14 bases lay between the germline ends. The CDR3 DNA sequence: TGTGCCATCAGTGAGTCGCCAGGAAAGAAGGACACTGAAGCTTTCTTT. It is translated as CAISESPGKKDTEAFF.

The rearrangement joins TRBV5-1 to TRBJ2-5; 7 bases line up with TRBD1. The CDR3 spans 16 residues. The junction had 12 bases not matched to a gene; V was cut back by 3 bases and J by 4 bases. Germline CDR1 and CDR2: SGHRS and YFSETQ. The CDR3 DNA reads TGCGCCAGCAGCTCGCTCCTAAGGGGGCTCGTAGAGACCCAGTACTTC. Encoded protein: CASSSLLRGLVETQYF.

The rearrangement joins TRBV14 to TRBJ1-2, with a possible D match to TRBD1 (6 bases). Trimming shortened V by 1 base and J by 7 bases, and 13 bases separated the two germline ends. Germline CDR1 SGHDN, CDR2 FVKESK. The CDR3 totals 14 residues. The CDR3 DNA is TGTGCCAGCAGCCAAGCTTTGGGGGCCGGTGGCTACACCTTC. Its protein product is CASSQALGAGGYTF.

The chain recombines TRBV5-1 with TRBJ2-5, with TRBD2 identical over 11 bases. The CDR3 totals 18 residues. Per germline, CDR1 SGHRS and CDR2 YFSETQ. Trimming took 4 bases from V and 0 from J; bases not matched to a gene: 11. The CDR3 region has the DNA TGCGCCAGCAGCCGGGGAGCCCTAGCGGGGGGTCACCAAGAGACCCAGTACTTC. Its translation: CASSRGALAGGHQETQYF.

CDR3 DNA: TGTGCCATCAGTGAGACGACAGAAAACAATGAGCAGTTCTTC. This gives the protein CAISETTENNEQFF. The chain has TRBV10-3 and TRBJ2-1; D possibly corresponds to TRBD1 (5 bases). CDR1 and CDR2 from the germline V gene are ENHRY and SYGVKD. CDR3 length: 14 residues. Trimming stripped 2 bases from V and 5 bases from J, with 10 bases between.

The rearrangement joins TRBV5-6 to TRBJ1-4; D is undetermined. This CDR3 region has 15 residues. Trimming left V 4 bases short and J 7 bases short, with 17 bases between. Germline CDR1 reads SGHDT; CDR2 reads YYEEEE. This chain's CDR3 is CASSPGWAGGEKLFF. CDR3 bases: TGTGCCAGCAGCCCCGGGTGGGCAGGAGGTGAAAAACTGTTTTTT.

This clone was observed a handful of times. The chain has TRBV6-5 and TRBJ2-7; D possibly corresponds to TRBD2 (5 bases). Germline V lookup: CDR1 MNHEY, CDR2 SVGAGI. The CDR3 totals 15 residues. V lost 6 bases, J lost 0 bases, and 15 bases lay in between. CDR3 residues: CASSAVEGSSYEQYF. Here the CDR3 DNA reads TGTGCCAGCAGCGCGGTAGAGGGCAGCTCCTACGAGCAGTACTTC.

The genes are TRBV5-6 and TRBJ2-3; D is possibly TRBD2 (6 bases). This CDR3 is 13 amino acids long. V lost 4 bases, J lost 4 bases, and 10 bases lay in between. The germline V gene encodes CDR1 SGHDT and CDR2 YYEEEE. The CDR3 DNA reads TGTGCCAGCAGCATAGCGGTCCCAGATACGCAGTATTTT. Translated, it gives CASSIAVPDTQYF.